The clone carrying this TCR beta chain was counted a few times. Its target is unknown. The sample belongs to a study of cytotoxic CD8 clonotypes in ibrutinib-treated CLL. Looking at the study overall: Partial responses totalled approximately 24 and complete responses 2; after median roughly 64 months, approximately 15 remained remitted and around twelve progressed. Once treatment had gone on for a median of roughly eleven months, range 6 to 36, response samples were drawn.

Overall study findings and caveats: Sampling times differed between sustained-remission and progressing patients. Private clonotypes, not public ones, expanded at ibrutinib response.

Trimming shortened V by 1 base and J by 8 bases, and 15 bases separated the two germline ends. The CDR3 has 16 residues. The V gene's germline CDR1 is LGHNA and CDR2 YNFKEQ. TCRdb keeps only in-frame clones here, not all; method: immunoSEQ multiplex PCR. The sample has tens of thousands of clones, 60% to 80% seen once. The clonotype originates from a human donor with chronic lymphocytic leukemia. J is TRBJ1-6 and V is TRBV4-2, with unresolved D. Here the sequenced sample was PBMCs, taken after 24 months of ibrutinib treatment. CDR3 amino acids: CASSQATALQDSPLHF. For the CDR3, the DNA is TGTGCCAGCAGCCAAGCAACCGCCCTTCAGGATTCACCCCTCCACTTT.